This T cell receptor (beta chain) was sequenced for a study of blood T cell repertoires in COVID-19. At the level of the study: Both acute and convalescent COVID-19 samples were obtained from the United States, Italy and Spain.

Sequenced by immunoSEQ multiplex PCR; TCRdb stores in-frame clones only, minus some. The repertoire consists of about 300,000 clones, with about 88% occurring once and the leading ten covering approximately 1.5%. This clone was seen only once. Trimming removed 5 bases from V and 5 bases from J, with 15 bases in between. Germline V gene lookup returns CDR1 SGHAT and CDR2 FQNNGV. CDR3 length equals 14 residues. Sequenced sample: peripheral blood. This TCR derives from a human donor with COVID-19, enrolled during active disease. The donor label of this sample is uncertain. The rearrangement joins TRBV11-2 to TRBJ2-5; D uncertain. The chain's CDR3 is CASSPPRRSETQYF. For the CDR3, the DNA is TGTGCCAGCAGCCCCCCTCGGAGATCGGAGACCCAGTACTTC.